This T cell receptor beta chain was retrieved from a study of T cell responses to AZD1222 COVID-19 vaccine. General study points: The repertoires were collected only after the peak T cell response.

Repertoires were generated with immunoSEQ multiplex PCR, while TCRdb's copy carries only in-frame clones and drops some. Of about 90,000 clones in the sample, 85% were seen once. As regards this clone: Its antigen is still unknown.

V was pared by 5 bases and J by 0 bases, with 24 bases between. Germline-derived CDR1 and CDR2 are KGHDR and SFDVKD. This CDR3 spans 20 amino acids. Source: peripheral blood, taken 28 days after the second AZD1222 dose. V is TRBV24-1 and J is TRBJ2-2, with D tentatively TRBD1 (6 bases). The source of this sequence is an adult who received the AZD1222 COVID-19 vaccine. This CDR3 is CATSGSLGADIKTNTGELFF. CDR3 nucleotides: TGTGCCACCAGTGGCTCTTTGGGGGCAGATATAAAGACGAACACCGGGGAGCTGTTTTTT.